A single sample is the source of the 20 T cell receptor beta chains below, sequenced in a study of CD8 T cells in Susac syndrome (dated 2019 in TCRdb). Libraries were made using the immunoSEQ multiplex PCR assay. RNA was extracted using the RNeasy kit, and about 0.45 to 1 ug of the RNA was reverse transcribed with random hexamers. In-frame beta chains were kept once TCRdb had trimmed the public reads at Q25 with fastp and called clones with MiXCR. Every CDR3 protein is listed once, alongside the most common genes and DNA of its rows. Here the sample has about 140,000 distinct CDR3 sequences; just under 95% occur a single time. The ten largest make up 0.13% to 0.15% of the sample. What was sequenced was CD4+ T cells from PBMCs. Receptors were obtained from a human donor with Susac syndrome.

The chain links TRBV28 to TRBJ1-5; the match to TRBD1 covers 10 bases. In germline, CDR1 is MDHEN, CDR2 SYDVKM. The CDR3 spans 15 residues. V trimming: 6 bases; J trimming: 6 bases; junction bases outside the gene matches: 8. This CDR3 reads CASRTGGSSAQPQHF. The CDR3 region has the DNA TGTGCCAGCAGGACAGGGGGCTCTAGCGCTCAGCCCCAGCATTTT.

The chain recombines TRBV29-1 with TRBJ2-3; D remains ambiguous. CDR3 length: 12 amino acids. Per the germline V gene, CDR1 is SQVTM and CDR2 is ANQGSEA. Trimming stripped 6 bases from V and 2 bases from J, with 9 bases between. The CDR3 region is CSVFKNTDTQYF. Here the CDR3 DNA reads TGCAGCGTGTTTAAGAACACAGATACGCAGTATTTT.

The genes are TRBV25-1 and TRBJ1-2; no firm D call. The V end lost 3 bases, the J end lost 0 bases, and 8 bases lay between the germline ends. The CDR3 has 14 residues. CDR1 is MGHDK, CDR2 SYGVNS, per germline. The CDR3 nucleotides are TGTGCCAGCAGTGAGGGCAAAGCTAACTATGGCTACACCTTC. Amino acid sequence: CASSEGKANYGYTF.

This CDR3 is CASSAEIGGRFRETQYF. CDR3 nucleotides: TGTGCCAGCAGCGCGGAAATTGGCGGGAGGTTCCGCGAGACCCAGTACTTC. V and J are TRBV9 and TRBJ2-5; 8 nucleotides match TRBD2. The CDR3 runs 17 residues. Trimming removed 3 bases from V and 5 bases from J; junction bases left unmatched: 15. CDR1 and CDR2 (germline): SGDLS, YYNGEE.

V and J are TRBV15 and TRBJ1-2; D remains ambiguous. This CDR3 contains 13 residues. V lost 0 bases, J lost 3 bases, and 5 bases lay in between. Germline lookup yields CDR1 LNHNV and CDR2 YYDKDF (reference sequence). CDR3 sequence: CATSRDWDYGYTF. CDR3 nucleotide sequence: TGTGCCACCAGCAGAGATTGGGACTATGGCTACACCTTC.

The rearrangement links TRBV9 to TRBJ2-5; unclear D gene. The V and J ends lost 0 bases and 5 bases respectively, with 11 bases between them. The CDR3 runs to 14 residues. The V gene's germline CDR1 is SGDLS and CDR2 YYNGEE. This CDR3 is CASSVGNRIETQYF. For the CDR3, the DNA is TGTGCCAGCAGCGTAGGCAACCGAATCGAGACCCAGTACTTC.

CDR3 amino acids: CASSHADIGEAFF. The CDR3 DNA is TGCGCCAGCAGCCATGCAGACATTGGTGAAGCTTTCTTT. The chain combines TRBV4-1 with TRBJ1-1; no reliable D call. Germline V gene sequence: CDR1 MGHRA, CDR2 YSYEKL. V lost 3 bases and J 7 bases, leaving 12 bases between the germline ends. The CDR3 is 13 amino acids.

The V and J genes are TRBV19 and TRBJ2-1; 9 nucleotides align to TRBD1. V was clipped by 11 bases and J by 4 bases; unmatched bases: 3. The CDR3 spans 12 residues. Germline lookup yields CDR1 LNHDA and CDR2 SQIVND (reference sequence). The CDR3, as DNA: TGTGCCCACAGGGGGCAATACAATGAGCAGTTCTTC. This codes for CAHRGQYNEQFF. Full variable domain (rest looked up from reference TRBV19 and TRBJ2-1): DGGITQSPKYLFRKEGQNVTLSCEQNLNHDAMYWYRQDPGQGLRLIYYSQIVNDFQKGDIAEGYSVSREKKESFPLTVTSAQKNPTAFYLCAHRGQYNEQFFGPGTRLTVL.

This chain uses TRBV12-3 or TRBV12-4 with TRBJ2-1; 11 bases are shared with TRBD2. The junction had 12 bases not matched to a gene; V was cut back by 3 bases and J by 8 bases. The CDR3 runs to 17 residues. DNA for the CDR3: TGTGCCAGCAGTTTTGCCTCTCTAGCGGGGGGCGGGGATGAGCAGTTCTTC. Translated: CASSFASLAGGGDEQFF.

This chain joins TRBV7-2 and TRBJ2-1, with D perhaps TRBD1 (6 bases). Trimming left V 6 bases short and J 9 bases short, with 12 bases between. The length of the CDR3 is 12 residues. The germline V gene encodes CDR1 SGHTA and CDR2 FQGNSA. CDR3 in DNA: TGTGCCAGCAGTCTACAGGGAAGTGAGCAGTTCTTC. Its protein is CASSLQGSEQFF. Looking up the rest from reference TRBV7-2 and TRBJ2-1 gives the full variable domain: GAGVSQSPSNKVTEKGKDVELRCDPISGHTALYWYRQSLGQGLEFLIYFQGNSAPDKSGLPSDRFSAERTGGSVSTLTIQRTQQEDSAVYLCASSLQGSEQFFGPGTRLTVL.

This sequence joins TRBV20-1 and TRBJ2-7; the D gene is possibly TRBD1 (6 bases). The germline CDR1 and CDR2 sequences are DFQATT and SNEGSKA (reference sequence). Trimming removed 3 bases from V and 10 bases from J, with 28 bases in between. The CDR3 is made up of 16 amino acids. CDR3 protein: CSASHESGTLPGGQYF. In DNA, the CDR3 is TGCAGTGCTAGCCATGAATCCGGGACACTACCTGGGGGACAGTACTTC.

This clonotype was observed a single time. One end of the junction is discordant with germline, which a read error may explain. The chain uses TRBV12-5 and TRBJ2-3; D remains ambiguous. CDR1 is LGHNT, CDR2 FRNRAP, per germline. This CDR3 has 14 residues. The CDR3 DNA reads TGTGCTAGTGGCTACGGTCCAGGCACGGATACGCAGTATTTT. Amino acid sequence: CASGYGPGTDTQYF.

The CDR3 bases are TGTGCCTGGAGTGCACAGTTGAACACTGAAGCTTTCTTT. It codes for CAWSAQLNTEAFF. V usage is TRBV30 and J usage is TRBJ1-1; no clear D gene. Germline V gene data show CDR1 as GTSNPN and CDR2 as SVGIG (reference sequence). The CDR3 loop spans 13 amino acids. Trimming left V 1 base short and J 0 bases short, with 6 bases between.

The V and J genes are TRBV18 and TRBJ2-3; weak D call: TRBD2 (6 bases). This CDR3 comprises 16 residues. Germline CDR1 and CDR2: KGHSH and LQKENI. V was pared by 3 bases and J by 4 bases, with 17 bases between. CDR3 loop: CASSPPDYPGADTQYF. DNA for the CDR3: TGTGCCAGCTCACCCCCTGACTATCCGGGGGCAGATACGCAGTATTTT.

The CDR3 DNA reads TGTGCCAGCAGCACCACAGGGCGGGGGCAGTTCTTC. It is translated as CASSTTGRGQFF. The J gene is TRBJ2-1, the V gene TRBV13; tentatively, D is TRBD1 or TRBD2 (6 bases each). Trimming pared 5 bases from V and 12 bases from J, leaving 14 bases between. The CDR3 covers 12 residues. Per the germline V gene, CDR1 is PRHDT and CDR2 is FYEKMQ (reference sequence).

V usage is TRBV20-1 and J usage is TRBJ2-1; 10 bases match TRBD2. This CDR3 is 18 amino acids long. CDR1 is DFQATT and CDR2 is SNEGSKA in the germline V gene (reference sequence). V was clipped by 1 base and J by 12 bases; unmatched bases: 21. CDR3 in amino acids: CSARVPPIAGGQYGGQFF. CDR3 in DNA: TGCAGTGCTAGAGTTCCCCCGATAGCGGGGGGCCAGTACGGTGGGCAGTTCTTC.

J is TRBJ1-1 and V is TRBV9; D is unresolved. The CDR3 extends over 12 amino acids. Germline values: CDR1 SGDLS, CDR2 YYNGEE. V was clipped by 0 bases and J by 5 bases, with 5 bases between them. DNA for the CDR3: TGTGCCAGCAGCGTAGGGGAGACTGAAGCTTTCTTT. Protein: CASSVGETEAFF. The variable domain in full, completed from reference TRBV9 and TRBJ1-1, reads DSGVTQTPKHLITATGQRVTLRCSPRSGDLSVYWYQQSLDQGLQFLIQYYNGEERAKGNILERFSAQQFPDLHSELNLSSLELGDSALYFCASSVGETEAFFGQGTRLTVV.

This chain joins TRBV12-3 or TRBV12-4 and TRBJ2-5; D ambiguous. The CDR3 is 11 residues long. V was shortened by 5 bases and J by 7 bases, with 8 bases between the two germline ends. CDR3 DNA: TGTGCCAGCAGTGCCGACTTGACCCAGTACTTC. Protein product: CASSADLTQYF.

This clonotype was seen more than once but under ten times. The chain joins TRBV25-1 to TRBJ2-3; 7 bases agree with TRBD1. Germline CDR1 MGHDK, CDR2 SYGVNS. The CDR3 consists of 13 residues. Trimming took 6 bases from V and 2 from J; bases not matched to a gene: 2. The CDR3 bases are TGTGCCAGCAGGGGACAGATCACAGATACGCAGTATTTT. Amino acid sequence: CASRGQITDTQYF.

The V gene is TRBV3-1, the J gene TRBJ1-2; maybe TRBD1 (5 bases). The CDR3 spans 14 residues. V was trimmed by 0 bases and J by 8 bases, leaving 13 bases between them. CDR1 is LGHDT, CDR2 YNNKEL, per germline (reference sequence). For the CDR3, the DNA is TGTGCCAGCAGCCAAGATGGGGGAATCGGCGGCTACACCTTC. Protein sequence: CASSQDGGIGGYTF. The full variable domain, in which reference TRBV3-1 and TRBJ1-2 provide the parts outside the CDR3, is DTAVSQTPKYLVTQMGNDKSIKCEQNLGHDTMYWYKQDSKKFLKIMFSYNNKELIINETVPNRFSPKSPDKAHLNLHINSLELGDSAVYFCASSQDGGIGGYTFGSGTRLTVV.